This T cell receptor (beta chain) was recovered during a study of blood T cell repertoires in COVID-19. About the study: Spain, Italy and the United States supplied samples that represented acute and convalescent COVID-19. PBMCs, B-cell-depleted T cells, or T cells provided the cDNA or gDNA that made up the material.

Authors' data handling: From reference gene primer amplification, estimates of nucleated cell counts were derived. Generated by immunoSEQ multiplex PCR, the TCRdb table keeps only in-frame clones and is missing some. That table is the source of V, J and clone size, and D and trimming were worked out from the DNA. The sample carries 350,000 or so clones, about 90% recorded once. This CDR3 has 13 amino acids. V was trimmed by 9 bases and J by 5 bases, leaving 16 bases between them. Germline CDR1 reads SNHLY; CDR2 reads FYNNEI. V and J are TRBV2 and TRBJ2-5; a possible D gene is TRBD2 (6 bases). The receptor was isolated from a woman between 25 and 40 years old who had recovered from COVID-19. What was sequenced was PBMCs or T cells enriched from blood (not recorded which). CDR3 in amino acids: CASAGFGGETQYF. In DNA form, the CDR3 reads TGTGCCAGTGCAGGTTTTGGGGGGGAGACCCAGTACTTC.